The 32 T cell receptor beta chains presented below share a single source sample, sequenced in a study of OX40 agonist ivuxolimab in advanced cancers. The assay was immunoSEQ multiplex PCR, and TCRdb's table has in-frame clones only and misses some. The table has about 28,000 clones, about 90% seen once. Specimen: CD4+ or CD8+ T cells sorted from blood, collected in a trial of the OX40 agonist ivuxolimab. These receptors all come from an adult with an advanced solid tumor such as melanoma, head and neck, liver or kidney cancer.

By share, this clone ranks as medium-sized (0.01 to 0.1%). V and J are TRBV11-1 and TRBJ1-2, with D hard to call. Germline values: CDR1 SGHAT, CDR2 FQDESV (reference sequence). CDR3 length: 12 amino acids. Trimming removed 5 bases from V and 3 bases from J, with 7 bases in between. The CDR3, as DNA: TGTGCCAGCAGCCCAAATGACTATGGCTACACCTTC. Translating gives CASSPNDYGYTF.

This sequence joins TRBV7-8 and TRBJ2-7; 11 bases align to TRBD1. CDR3 length: 14 amino acids. Per germline, CDR1 SGHVS and CDR2 FQNEAQ. Germline trimming cut 6 bases from V and 3 bases from J; bases unmatched to any gene: 4. The CDR3 protein is CASRTGTGGYEQYF. The CDR3 nucleotides read TGTGCCAGCAGAACCGGGACAGGGGGCTACGAGCAGTACTTC. Looking up the rest from reference TRBV7-8 and TRBJ2-7 gives the full variable domain: GAGVSQSPRYKVAKRGQDVALRCDPISGHVSLFWYQQALGQGPEFLTYFQNEAQLDKSGLPSDRFFAERPEGSVSTLKIQRTQQEDSAVYLCASRTGTGGYEQYFGPGTRLTVT.

The chain employs TRBV5-1 and TRBJ2-3, with 8 bases fitting TRBD1. Germline CDR1 and CDR2: SGHRS and YFSETQ. The CDR3 totals 15 residues. The J segment lost 2 bases and the V segment lost 3 bases, leaving 5 bases of the junction unmatched. CDR3 in DNA: TGCGCCAGCAGCTCACCGACAGGGGACACAGATACGCAGTATTTT. It translates to CASSSPTGDTDTQYF.

V usage is TRBV7-6 and J usage is TRBJ2-3, with a possible D match to TRBD2 (6 bases). The V and J ends lost 4 bases and 2 bases respectively, with 10 bases between them. This CDR3 comprises 14 residues. Germline loops: CDR1 SGHVS, CDR2 FNYEAQ. CDR3 residues: CASSSWDSTDTQYF. The CDR3 nucleotides read TGTGCCAGCAGCTCTTGGGACTCCACAGATACGCAGTATTTT.

The chain employs TRBV28 and TRBJ1-1, with no clear D. Trimming left V 6 bases short and J 1 base short, with 21 bases between. Per germline, CDR1 MDHEN and CDR2 SYDVKM. This CDR3 has 17 residues. CDR3 nucleotide sequence: TGTGCCAGCAGCAAGACGACTACCAAACCGGGGAACACTGAAGCTTTCTTT. Its translation is CASSKTTTKPGNTEAFF.

This clone was counted between two and nine times. This sequence joins TRBV9 and TRBJ1-2, with 10 nucleotides matching TRBD1. The V segment lost 2 bases and the J segment 5 bases; nucleotides outside the gene matches: 3. Germline loops: CDR1 SGDLS, CDR2 YYNGEE. The CDR3 totals 14 residues. The CDR3 DNA follows: TGTGCCAGCAGCGTTGGGACAGGGGCTTATGGCTACACCTTC. Its translation is CASSVGTGAYGYTF.

This clone was picked up a small number of times. The V gene is TRBV27, the J gene TRBJ2-7, with D maybe TRBD2 (5 bases). This CDR3 is built from 13 residues. Trimming removed 6 bases from V and 3 bases from J, with 12 bases in between. In germline, CDR1 is MNHEY, CDR2 SMNVEV (reference sequence). CDR3 protein: CASSPTGYYEQYF. CDR3 DNA: TGTGCCAGCAGCCCAACGGGATACTACGAGCAGTACTTC.

The CDR3 reads CASSTNVAGGSYEQYF. The CDR3 DNA sequence: TGTGCCAGCTCAACGAACGTAGCGGGGGGTTCCTACGAGCAGTACTTC. The chain carries TRBV18 and TRBJ2-7; TRBD2 matches at 10 bases. Germline V CDR1 and CDR2: KGHSH, LQKENI. V lost 5 bases to trimming and J lost 1 base; unmatched junction nucleotides: 8. CDR3 length: 16 amino acids. The full variable domain, completed using reference TRBV18 and TRBJ2-7, is NAGVMQNPRHLVRRRGQEARLRCSPMKGHSHVYWYRQLPEEGLKFMVYLQKENIIDESGMPKERFSAEFPKEGPSILRIQQVVRGDSAAYFCASSTNVAGGSYEQYFGPGTRLTVT.

This clone came up a few times. The rearrangement joins TRBV19 to TRBJ2-7; no clear D. The CDR3 loop spans 14 amino acids. V was shortened by 7 bases and J by 2 bases, with 15 bases between the two germline ends. Germline-derived CDR1 and CDR2 are LNHDA and SQIVND (reference sequence). The CDR3 sequence: CASTPYGGPYEQYF. CDR3 DNA: TGTGCCAGTACCCCATATGGCGGACCCTACGAGCAGTACTTC.

The chain is built from TRBV7-9 and TRBJ2-5; TRBD1 matches 7 bases. The V gene's germline CDR1 is SEHNR and CDR2 FQNEAQ (reference sequence). J was trimmed by 1 base and V by 5 bases; bases with no gene match: 4. The CDR3 sequence is 14 residues long. The CDR3 coding sequence is TGTGCCAGCAGCCCGACAGGGACCCAAGAGACCCAGTACTTC. Translating it yields CASSPTGTQETQYF.

V gene TRBV10-1 combines with J gene TRBJ2-2; no clear D. Per germline, CDR1 WNHNN and CDR2 SYGVQD (reference sequence). This CDR3 has 14 amino acids. Trimming took off 8 bases at V and 0 bases at J, with 10 bases between the two ends. The CDR3 coding sequence is TGCGCCAGCCCCGGGCAGACGAACACCGGGGAGCTGTTTTTT. Translated, it gives CASPGQTNTGELFF.

V is TRBV19 and J is TRBJ1-1; D is undetermined. The germline V gene has CDR1 LNHDA and CDR2 SQIVND (reference sequence). This CDR3 has 13 residues. The V and J ends lost 4 bases and 5 bases respectively, with 11 bases between them. Written as DNA, the CDR3 is TGTGCCAGTAGTAACTCCGGACGGACTGAAGCTTTCTTT. It translates to CASSNSGRTEAFF.

V and J are TRBV5-1 and TRBJ2-7, with 9 bases that match TRBD1. The CDR3 extends over 15 amino acids. The J segment lost 1 base and the V segment lost 4 bases, leaving 6 bases of the junction unmatched. CDR1 is SGHRS, CDR2 YFSETQ, per germline. CDR3 sequence (DNA): TGCGCCAGCAGCAGCCCGGGACAGGGATCCTACGAGCAGTACTTC. Its protein is CASSSPGQGSYEQYF.

This clone appeared once. V and J are TRBV7-9 and TRBJ2-1; possibly TRBD1 or TRBD2 for D (6 bases each). The ends were cut back, 4 bases at V and 5 bases at J, with 18 bases in the middle. The CDR3 length is 16 residues. In germline, CDR1 is SEHNR, CDR2 FQNEAQ (reference sequence). CDR3 sequence (DNA): TGTGCCAGCAGCTCCCCGTCGGGACGGGGGCACAATGAGCAGTTCTTC. This gives the protein CASSSPSGRGHNEQFF.

J is TRBJ2-5 and V is TRBV7-2; tentatively, D is TRBD1 or TRBD2 (5 bases each). This CDR3 comprises 14 residues. Germline CDR1 reads SGHTA; CDR2 reads FQGNSA. The V end was cut by 1 base, the J end by 5 bases, with 11 bases between. DNA for the CDR3: TGTGCCAGCAGCTTAGATGGCTGGGGGGAGACCCAGTACTTC. Amino acid sequence: CASSLDGWGETQYF.

The gene calls are TRBV27 and TRBJ2-7, with TRBD1 identical over 9 bases. Trimming took 1 base from V and 6 from J; bases not matched to a gene: 7. The CDR3 is 15 residues long. Germline CDR1 reads MNHEY; CDR2 reads SMNVEV (reference sequence). CDR3 DNA sequence: TGTGCCAGCAGTTTATACAACACAGGGGGCGCCGAGCAGTACTTC. Residues: CASSLYNTGGAEQYF.

V gene TRBV5-6 combines with J gene TRBJ1-2, with D unclear. The CDR3 is 13 residues long. V gave up 0 bases and J gave up 5 bases, with 8 bases separating them. Per germline, CDR1 SGHDT and CDR2 YYEEEE. The CDR3 DNA is TGTGCCAGCAGCTTGGTCACCGAGTATGGCTACACCTTC. This codes for CASSLVTEYGYTF.

The chain joins TRBV13 to TRBJ2-7; D is possibly TRBD1 (6 bases). V lost 5 bases and J lost 2, with 16 bases in between. The CDR3 runs to 15 residues. Germline lookup yields CDR1 PRHDT and CDR2 FYEKMQ (reference sequence). CDR3 bases: TGTGCCAGCAGCCCGTCAACCGGGACACCCTACGAGCAGTACTTC. Its translation: CASSPSTGTPYEQYF. Using reference TRBV13 and TRBJ2-7 for the parts outside the CDR3, the full variable domain is AAGVIQSPRHLIKEKRETATLKCYPIPRHDTVYWYQQGPGQDPQFLISFYEKMQSDKGSIPDRFSAQQFSDYHSELNMSSLELGDSALYFCASSPSTGTPYEQYFGPGTRLTVT.

This clone was observed at least ten times. The V call is TRBV7-9, the J call TRBJ1-1; possibly TRBD1 for D (6 bases). The CDR3 extends over 15 amino acids. V shed 11 bases and J shed 1 base, with 20 bases lying between them. The V gene's germline CDR1 is SEHNR and CDR2 FQNEAQ (reference sequence). CDR3 protein: CAGAHGGGRNTEAFF. The CDR3 DNA is TGTGCCGGAGCCCACGGAGGGGGGAGGAACACTGAAGCTTTCTTT. The full variable domain, with the rest looked up from reference TRBV7-9 and TRBJ1-1, is DTGVSQNPRHKITKRGQNVTFRCDPISEHNRLYWYRQTLGQGPEFLTYFQNEAQLEKSRLLSDRFSAERPKGSFSTLEIQRTEQGDSAMYLCAGAHGGGRNTEAFFGQGTRLTVV.

The V and J genes are TRBV19 and TRBJ1-6; D might be TRBD1 (6 bases). The germline V and J ends were trimmed by 1 base and 6 bases, with 13 bases remaining between them. Germline CDR1 is LNHDA and CDR2 is SQIVND (reference sequence). This CDR3 comprises 16 residues. The CDR3 DNA follows: TGTGCCAGTAGTATAGCGTCAGGGGATTCTAATTCACCCCTCCACTTT. Amino acid sequence: CASSIASGDSNSPLHF.

Only a few counts were recorded for this clone. The chain recombines TRBV27 with TRBJ2-1, with D possibly matching TRBD1 (6 bases). This CDR3 comprises 15 residues. Deletions cut 3 bases from V and 8 bases from J, with 17 bases between. Germline-derived CDR1 and CDR2 are MNHEY and SMNVEV (reference sequence). The CDR3 is CASSFSGSAGDEQFF. CDR3 DNA: TGTGCCAGCAGTTTCTCCGGGTCGGCAGGGGATGAGCAGTTCTTC.

V is TRBV2 and J is TRBJ2-5; the D is unclear. This CDR3 spans 11 amino acids. V was trimmed by 3 bases and J by 4 bases, leaving 3 bases between them. Germline V gene sequence: CDR1 SNHLY, CDR2 FYNNEI. CDR3 in DNA: TGTGCCAGCAGTGACGCAGAGACCCAGTACTTC. Amino acid sequence: CASSDAETQYF.

This clone was detected only once. This chain joins TRBV2 and TRBJ2-2, with D possibly being TRBD1 (7 bases). V shed 2 bases and J shed 4 bases, with 17 bases lying between them. The CDR3 covers 17 residues. Germline CDR1 and CDR2: SNHLY and FYNNEI. The CDR3, as DNA: TGTGCCAGCAGTGAAAGGGCGGCAGGGGGGAGCACCGGGGAGCTGTTTTTT. Residues: CASSERAAGGSTGELFF.

The CDR3 here is CASSISGGLSYEQYF. CDR3 DNA sequence: TGTGCCAGCAGCATCTCAGGGGGCTTGAGTTACGAGCAGTACTTC. The chain carries TRBV5-6 and TRBJ2-7; 8 bases line up with TRBD1. Germline V CDR1 and CDR2: SGHDT, YYEEEE. There are 15 residues in the CDR3. V trimming: 4 bases; J trimming: 4 bases; junction bases outside the gene matches: 10.

This clone counts as medium-sized. CDR3 sequence reads: CSVLPTGTESFYEQYF. The CDR3 bases are TGCAGCGTGCTTCCCACCGGGACAGAGTCCTTCTACGAGCAGTACTTC. This chain links TRBV29-1 with TRBJ2-7, with TRBD1 matching 7 bases. Germline CDR1 reads SQVTM; CDR2 reads ANQGSEA. The CDR3 covers 16 residues. With V trimmed by 6 bases and J by 3 bases, 17 bases remained unmatched.

This clone was observed a handful of times. The chain uses TRBV4-2 and TRBJ1-2; D may be TRBD1 (5 bases). Trimming pared 4 bases from V and 7 bases from J, leaving 13 bases between. The V gene's germline CDR1 is LGHNA and CDR2 YNFKEQ. The CDR3 has 13 amino acids. CDR3 coding DNA: TGTGCCAGCAGCCTCACCCGGGGGACTGGCTACACCTTC. It yields the protein CASSLTRGTGYTF.

This clone has only one observation. The chain combines TRBV27 with TRBJ2-1; 13 nucleotides agree with TRBD2. The CDR3 length is 18 residues. Unmatched junction bases numbered 6, after V lost 3 bases and J lost 1 base. Germline V gene data show CDR1 as MNHEY and CDR2 as SMNVEV (reference sequence). The CDR3 nucleotides read TGTGCCAGCAGTTTGACTAGCGGGGGGTGGACATCCTACAATGAGCAGTTCTTC. Its translation is CASSLTSGGWTSYNEQFF.

This chain uses TRBV5-1 with TRBJ2-1; D remains ambiguous. The CDR3 has 11 residues. CDR1 is SGHRS and CDR2 is YFSETQ in the germline V gene. V was shortened by 1 base and J by 9 bases, with 5 bases between the two germline ends. This CDR3 is CASSLTGEQFF. The CDR3 region has the DNA TGCGCCAGCAGCTTGACTGGTGAGCAGTTCTTC.

The CDR3 bases are TGTGCCAGCAGCGCAACTAGCGGGGATGGCAATGAGCAGTTCTTC. Amino acid sequence: CASSATSGDGNEQFF. This chain links TRBV2 with TRBJ2-1, with 10 bases identical to TRBD2. This CDR3 has 15 amino acids. The germline V gene encodes CDR1 SNHLY and CDR2 FYNNEI. V lost 6 bases, J lost 6 bases, and 8 bases stayed unmatched.

The rearrangement uses TRBV28 and TRBJ2-7; the match to TRBD1 covers 10 bases. J lost 7 bases, V lost 4 bases, and 13 bases had no gene match. CDR3 length: 16 residues. Per germline, CDR1 MDHEN and CDR2 SYDVKM. The CDR3 region is CASSSTLGQGLGEQYF. Here the CDR3 DNA reads TGTGCCAGCAGTTCGACCCTGGGACAGGGGCTAGGTGAGCAGTACTTC.

This sequence joins TRBV10-1 and TRBJ2-1, with D perhaps TRBD1 or TRBD2 (6 bases each). The CDR3 runs to 16 residues. Looked up from germline, CDR1 is WNHNN and CDR2 is SYGVQD (reference sequence). V was pared by 4 bases and J by 2 bases, with 15 bases between. The CDR3 loop reads CASSGYTGGAYNEQFF. CDR3 nucleotides: TGCGCCAGCAGTGGATACACCGGGGGCGCCTACAATGAGCAGTTCTTC.

The gene calls are TRBV28 and TRBJ2-1, with TRBD2 matching over 7 bases. J was trimmed by 5 bases and V by 3 bases; bases with no gene match: 4. Germline CDR1 MDHEN, CDR2 SYDVKM. There are 14 residues in the CDR3. The CDR3 loop reads CASSFLGRDNEQFF. The DNA of the CDR3 is TGTGCCAGCAGTTTCCTGGGGAGGGACAATGAGCAGTTCTTC. The variable domain in full, completed from reference TRBV28 and TRBJ2-1, reads DVKVTQSSRYLVKRTGEKVFLECVQDMDHENMFWYRQDPGLGLRLIYFSYDVKMKEKGDIPEGYSVSREKKERFSLILESASTNQTSMYLCASSFLGRDNEQFFGPGTRLTVL.